This TCR beta chain was observed in a study of persistence of HIV-infected CD4 T cells. V was clipped by 9 bases and J by 4 bases; unmatched bases: 10. Germline values: CDR1 LNHDA, CDR2 SQIVND (reference sequence). This CDR3 is 14 amino acids long. Sequencing used immunoSEQ version 4 in survey mode. TCRdb keeps only in-frame clones here, not all; method: immunoSEQ multiplex PCR. The sample includes tens of thousands of clones, more than 70% seen only once; the top ten take approximately 1.7%. Overlapping HIV-1 Gag 15-mer peptides at 1 ug per peptide per mL were used. CD40L/CD69 double-negative CD45RO-high memory CD4+ T cells were collected. These HIV-1-infected adults initiated suppressive ART in chronic infection. Donors had CD4+ T cell counts above 400 cells/uL and were CMV-seropositive. As concerns this clone: Its antigen is not identified.

General study results and limits: Antigen-responding cells were enriched for degenerate expanded CDR3beta sequences.

The receptor comes from an adult man with HIV who was CMV-seropositive. This chain links TRBV19 with TRBJ1-2, with 8 bases aligning to TRBD1. The material sequenced was CD4+ T cells sorted from PBMCs after 18-hour stimulation, taken from a patient who received antiretroviral therapy. Here the CDR3 reads CASRQGPASYGYTF. CDR3 sequence (DNA): TGTGCCAGCCGACAGGGGCCGGCAAGCTATGGCTACACCTTC.